The T cell receptor (beta chain) under discussion was sequenced for a study of T cells expressing NK-cell markers. Across the whole study: Eight donors were sequenced, of whom seven were HCMV-seropositive, while the remaining one was HCMV-seronegative.

After re-calling the 5' RACE reads, TCRdb lists one entry per CDR3 protein, DNA absent. The repertoire table contains about 460,000 distinct CDR3 sequences. This CDR3 comprises 13 residues. Sequenced: blood T cells: a sorted CD56 or NKG2C T cell subset, CD4+ or CD8+ T cells, or bulk PBMC T cells (not recorded which). This chain links TRBV12-3 or TRBV12-4 with TRBJ2-1. This sequence was found in a woman aged 50 to 60 in good health. The chain's CDR3 is CASSLIGRTEQFF.